This TCR beta chain was recorded in a study of blood T cell repertoires in COVID-19. At the level of the study: Sites in the United States, Italy and Spain provided acute and convalescent COVID-19 samples.

Only in-frame clones appear in the TCRdb table, and some are missing; sequencing was by immunoSEQ multiplex PCR. The sample includes 64,000 or so clones, approximately 91% of them seen just once. The CDR3 covers 16 residues. Losses at the gene ends were 3 bases for V and 6 bases for J; bases not matched to a gene: 13. CDR1 is DFQATT, CDR2 SNEGSKA, per germline (reference sequence). This TCR was recovered from a human donor in a cohort sampled during active COVID-19. The specimen was peripheral blood. The genes are TRBV20-1 and TRBJ2-7, with 11 bases lining up with TRBD2. In DNA form, the CDR3 reads TGCAGTGCTAGTCCCCCAAAACTAGCGGGAGAGGGCGAGCAGTACTTC. Amino acid sequence: CSASPPKLAGEGEQYF.